One and the same sample provided the 23 T cell receptor beta chains below, sequenced in a study of T cells after posttransplantation cyclophosphamide. Clones were read by immunoSEQ multiplex PCR, and TCRdb kept only the in-frame ones, dropping some. The sample lists 51,000 or so clones; under 95% were seen once. Source material: PBMCs. All receptors come from a young woman in good health and a related stem cell transplant donor.

This sequence joins TRBV5-1 and TRBJ1-2; 8 bases agree with TRBD1. J was trimmed by 1 base and V by 4 bases; bases with no gene match: 9. CDR1 SGHRS and CDR2 YFSETQ come from the germline V gene. The CDR3 is 16 amino acids. The CDR3 DNA reads as TGCGCCAGCAGCCCCGACAGGGGAATCGTTAACTATGGCTACACCTTC. It yields the protein CASSPDRGIVNYGYTF.

The chain joins TRBV28 to TRBJ1-6, with a weak D call TRBD1 (6 bases). Looked up from germline, CDR1 is MDHEN and CDR2 is SYDVKM. V was pared by 8 bases and J by 10 bases, with 18 bases between. The CDR3 has 14 amino acids. The CDR3 protein is CASHLEGGYSPLHF. In DNA, the CDR3 is TGTGCCAGCCACCTCGAGGGGGGGTACTCACCCCTCCACTTT.

This chain uses TRBV4-2 with TRBJ2-1; 11 bases map to TRBD2. Trimming at V came to 6 bases and at J to 4 bases, leaving 2 bases not matched to a gene. This CDR3 contains 14 residues. Germline V CDR1 and CDR2: LGHNA, YNFKEQ. For the CDR3, the DNA is TGTGCCAGCAGGACTAGCGGGGTATACAATGAGCAGTTCTTC. As protein: CASRTSGVYNEQFF.

This sequence joins TRBV30 and TRBJ2-7, with 8 nucleotides matching TRBD1. Germline V gene lookup returns CDR1 GTSNPN and CDR2 SVGIG (reference sequence). The CDR3 contains 15 residues. Trimming cost V 2 bases and J 5 bases; bases outside gene matches: 11. In DNA form, the CDR3 reads TGTGCCTGGAGTATATGGACAGGGCTTCTCGACGAGCAGTACTTC. Amino acids: CAWSIWTGLLDEQYF.

The rearrangement uses TRBV4-3 and TRBJ1-2; 8 nucleotides align to TRBD1. V was pared by 0 bases and J by 5 bases, with 5 bases of the junction left unmatched. The CDR3 loop spans 15 amino acids. CDR1 and CDR2 (germline): LGHNA, YSLEER. The CDR3 sequence is CASSQDRTGQYGYTF. The CDR3 nucleotides are TGCGCCAGCAGCCAAGATAGGACAGGGCAATATGGCTACACCTTC.

The chain combines TRBV2 with TRBJ1-6; D may be TRBD1 (6 bases). The V gene's germline CDR1 is SNHLY and CDR2 FYNNEI. This CDR3 region has 14 residues. V shed 4 bases and J shed 7 bases, with 11 bases lying between them. The CDR3: CASSAGARNSPLHF. CDR3 DNA: TGTGCCAGCAGTGCAGGGGCCCGCAATTCACCCCTCCACTTT.

The chain joins TRBV6-5 to TRBJ1-1, with TRBD1 matching 7 bases. This CDR3 is built from 13 residues. V shed 7 bases, J shed 1 base, and the junction held 3 bases outside the gene matches. Germline V gives CDR1 MNHEY, CDR2 SVGAGI. CDR3 sequence: CASTYRGNTEAFF. The DNA for the CDR3 is TGTGCCAGCACGTACAGGGGGAACACTGAAGCTTTCTTT.

The V and J genes are TRBV30 and TRBJ1-4, with D uncertain. Germline-derived CDR1 and CDR2 are GTSNPN and SVGIG (reference sequence). V lost 0 bases and J 16 bases, leaving 9 bases between the germline ends. The CDR3 runs to 10 residues. In nucleotides, the CDR3 is TGTGCCTGGAGTGTATGGCGAGGGTTTTTT. It specifies CAWSVWRGFF.

The rearrangement uses TRBV5-6 and TRBJ1-2, with 7 bases lining up with TRBD1. With V trimmed by 5 bases and J by 0 bases, 4 bases remained unmatched. This CDR3 contains 14 residues. CDR1 SGHDT and CDR2 YYEEEE come from the germline V gene. CDR3 amino acids: CASSGQDANYGYTF. CDR3 DNA: TGTGCCAGCAGTGGACAGGACGCTAACTATGGCTACACCTTC.

This clone was recorded once. The J gene is TRBJ2-1, the V gene TRBV6-6, with D perhaps matching TRBD2 (5 bases). This CDR3 has 14 residues. Per the germline V gene, CDR1 is MNHNY and CDR2 is SVGAGI (reference sequence). The V and J ends lost 3 bases and 3 bases respectively, with 9 bases between them. In DNA, the CDR3 is TGTGCCAGCAGTTATGTAGAGGGCTACAATGAGCAGTTCTTC. This translates into CASSYVEGYNEQFF.

This clone was detected once. The V call is TRBV11-2, the J call TRBJ2-3; 7 positions agree with TRBD1. From germline, CDR1 is SGHAT and CDR2 FQNNGV. This CDR3 comprises 16 residues. V gave up 1 base and J gave up 1 base; unmatched junction bases: 5. CDR3 region: CASSLGGGIGTDTQYF. CDR3 DNA: TGTGCCAGCAGCTTAGGAGGGGGCATTGGCACAGATACGCAGTATTTT.

This clone was seen only a few times. The chain links TRBV4-1 to TRBJ2-7, with TRBD1 as a possible D gene (5 bases). Deletions cut 0 bases from V and 3 bases from J, with 18 bases between. Germline V gene lookup returns CDR1 MGHRA and CDR2 YSYEKL. The CDR3 totals 17 residues. DNA of the CDR3: TGCGCCAGCAGCCAAGAATCTCCAGGACATCAATACTACGAGCAGTACTTC. It yields the protein CASSQESPGHQYYEQYF.

The genes are TRBV28 and TRBJ1-2; D unresolved. The length of the CDR3 is 12 residues. Between the trimmed V and J ends, which lost 2 bases and 8 bases, there was a span of 9 bases. Per germline, CDR1 MDHEN and CDR2 SYDVKM. CDR3 sequence: CASSLGSGGYTF. CDR3 DNA sequence: TGTGCCAGCAGTTTAGGTTCGGGGGGCTACACCTTC.

This clone was seen once. The V call is TRBV6-1, the J call TRBJ2-2; D perhaps matches TRBD1 (7 bases). V was pared by 3 bases and J by 3 bases, with 8 bases between. The CDR3 consists of 14 residues. Germline values: CDR1 MNHNS, CDR2 SASEGT. CDR3 loop: CASSDRGDTGELFF. In DNA form, the CDR3 reads TGTGCCAGCAGTGACAGGGGGGACACCGGGGAGCTGTTTTTT.

This chain links TRBV19 with TRBJ1-2; weak D call: TRBD1 (5 bases). V was pared by 2 bases and J by 4 bases, with 11 bases between. Germline loops: CDR1 LNHDA, CDR2 SQIVND (reference sequence). This CDR3 comprises 14 residues. The chain's CDR3 is CASSIKGKGYGYTF. CDR3 nucleotides: TGTGCCAGTAGTATAAAGGGGAAAGGCTATGGCTACACCTTC. Combining the CDR3 with reference TRBV19 and TRBJ1-2 gives the whole variable domain DGGITQSPKYLFRKEGQNVTLSCEQNLNHDAMYWYRQDPGQGLRLIYYSQIVNDFQKGDIAEGYSVSREKKESFPLTVTSAQKNPTAFYLCASSIKGKGYGYTFGSGTRLTVV.

The V call is TRBV19, the J call TRBJ1-2; the D gene is possibly TRBD1 (5 bases). Trimming removed 6 bases from V and 4 bases from J, with 12 bases in between. Germline V lookup: CDR1 LNHDA, CDR2 SQIVND (reference sequence). The CDR3 contains 13 residues. The DNA of the CDR3 is TGTGCCAGTAGCGTGGGGCAGATCTATGGCTACACCTTC. This sequence encodes CASSVGQIYGYTF.

This rearrangement joins TRBV28 to TRBJ1-5; 10 bases map to TRBD1. J was trimmed by 1 base and V by 8 bases; bases with no gene match: 17. This CDR3 spans 19 amino acids. Germline values: CDR1 MDHEN, CDR2 SYDVKM. The CDR3 DNA sequence: TGTGCCAGCTTGCCCTCTCGGGACAGGGGAAGAGTAAGCAATCAGCCCCAGCATTTT. It encodes CASLPSRDRGRVSNQPQHF.

V and J are TRBV5-1 and TRBJ2-7; 8 nucleotides match TRBD1. Trimming cost V 0 bases and J 2 bases; bases outside gene matches: 1. Germline V CDR1 and CDR2: SGHRS, YFSETQ. The CDR3 loop spans 14 amino acids. CDR3 in amino acids: CASSLAQGAYEQYF. Written as DNA, the CDR3 is TGCGCCAGCAGCTTGGCACAGGGGGCCTACGAGCAGTACTTC.

This clone is labeled as medium-sized. The V gene is TRBV6-6, the J gene TRBJ1-2, with 8 bases identical to TRBD1. There are 14 residues in the CDR3. V was clipped by 2 bases and J by 3 bases; unmatched bases: 2. The germline gives CDR1 MNHNY, CDR2 SVGAGI (reference sequence). This chain's CDR3 is CASSYETGDYGYTF. CDR3 DNA sequence: TGTGCCAGCAGTTACGAGACAGGGGACTATGGCTACACCTTC.

This chain uses TRBV5-1 with TRBJ2-1; no clear D gene. V was trimmed by 0 bases and J by 5 bases, leaving 9 bases between them. The CDR3 has 14 residues. Germline loops: CDR1 SGHRS, CDR2 YFSETQ. The CDR3 reads CASSLGKLHNEQFF. The CDR3 DNA follows: TGCGCCAGCAGCTTGGGTAAGCTCCACAATGAGCAGTTCTTC.

The chain's CDR3 is CASSLRRLDYGYTF. The CDR3 region has the DNA TGCGCCAGCAGCTTGCGGAGGTTGGACTATGGCTACACCTTC. The chain links TRBV5-1 to TRBJ1-2; D remains ambiguous. The germline gives CDR1 SGHRS, CDR2 YFSETQ. The CDR3 has 14 residues. V was cut by 1 base and J by 3 bases, with 10 bases left in between.

The J gene is TRBJ2-7, the V gene TRBV19; 9 bases align to TRBD1. The CDR3 consists of 16 residues. Losses at the gene ends were 5 bases for V and 6 bases for J; bases not matched to a gene: 14. The germline V gene encodes CDR1 LNHDA and CDR2 SQIVND (reference sequence). CDR3 DNA: TGTGCCAGTAGTCTGTATGCCGGGACAGGGAAGACCGAGCAGTACTTC. Encoded protein: CASSLYAGTGKTEQYF.

With regard to this clone: Other DNA sequences in this specimen translate into the identical CDR3. The gene calls are TRBV7-2 and TRBJ1-2; TRBD1 matches at 7 bases. With 6 bases clipped from V and 7 bases from J, the junction kept 8 bases outside the gene matches. The CDR3 loop spans 13 amino acids. CDR1 and CDR2 (germline): SGHTA, FQGNSA. DNA of the CDR3: TGTGCCAGCAGTCTAGGGGCAGGGGGTGGCTACACCTTC. It is translated as CASSLGAGGGYTF.